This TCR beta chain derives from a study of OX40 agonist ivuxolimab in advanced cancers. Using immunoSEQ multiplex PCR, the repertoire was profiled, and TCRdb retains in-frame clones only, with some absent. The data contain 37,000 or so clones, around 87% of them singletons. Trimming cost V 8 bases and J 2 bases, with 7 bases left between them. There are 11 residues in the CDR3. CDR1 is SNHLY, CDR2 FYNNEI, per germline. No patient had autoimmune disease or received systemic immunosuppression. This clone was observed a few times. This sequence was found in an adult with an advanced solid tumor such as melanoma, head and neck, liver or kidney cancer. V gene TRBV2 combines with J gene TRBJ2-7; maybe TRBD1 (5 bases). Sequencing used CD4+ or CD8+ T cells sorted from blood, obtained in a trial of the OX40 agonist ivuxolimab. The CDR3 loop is CASGQAYEQYF. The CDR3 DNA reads TGTGCCAGCGGACAAGCCTACGAGCAGTACTTC.